Given below is one T cell receptor (beta chain) in context. Its antigen is still unknown. This specimen comes from a study of cytomegalovirus exposure and HLA in healthy donors. Study context: Of several hundred genotyped donors, roughly 81% clustered with self-reported Caucasian donors. General study points: In a later analysis, TCR beta V- and J-gene trimming was associated with a missense DCLRE1C variant.

PCR was performed using 60 Vbeta and 13 Jbeta primers. Data came from immunoSEQ multiplex PCR; TCRdb stores just in-frame clones and leaves some out. The table includes roughly 150,000 clones, 81% detected once. Trimming removed 1 base from V and 3 bases from J; junction bases left unmatched: 4. The CDR3 consists of 16 residues. Germline assignment: CDR1 MGHRA and CDR2 YSYEKL. The genes are TRBV4-1 and TRBJ2-1, with TRBD1 identical over 9 bases. The specimen sequenced was PBMCs. The receptor was isolated from a young woman in good health and CMV-seronegative. CDR3 loop: CASSQGTGAGYNEQFF. DNA of the CDR3: TGCGCCAGCAGCCAAGGGACAGGGGCTGGCTACAATGAGCAGTTCTTC.